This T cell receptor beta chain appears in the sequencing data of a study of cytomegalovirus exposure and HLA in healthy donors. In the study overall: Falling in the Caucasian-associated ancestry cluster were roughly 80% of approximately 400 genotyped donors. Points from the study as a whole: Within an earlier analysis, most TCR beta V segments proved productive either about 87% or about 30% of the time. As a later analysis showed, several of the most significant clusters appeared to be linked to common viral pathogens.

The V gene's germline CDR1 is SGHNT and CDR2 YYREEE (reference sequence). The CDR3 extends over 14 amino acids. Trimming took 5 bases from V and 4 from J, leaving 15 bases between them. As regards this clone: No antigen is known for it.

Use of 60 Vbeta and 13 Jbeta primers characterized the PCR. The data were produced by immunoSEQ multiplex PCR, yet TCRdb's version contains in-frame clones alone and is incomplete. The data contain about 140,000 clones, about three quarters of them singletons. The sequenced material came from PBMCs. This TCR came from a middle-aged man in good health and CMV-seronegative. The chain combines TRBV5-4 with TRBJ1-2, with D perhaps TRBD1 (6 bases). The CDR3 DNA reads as TGTGCCAGCAGGGAGTCCCAGGGGAGCTATGGCTACACCTTC. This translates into CASRESQGSYGYTF.